This record concerns one T cell receptor (beta chain) sequence. This sample was included in a study of cytomegalovirus exposure and HLA in healthy donors. Trimming removed 0 bases from V and 8 bases from J, with 11 bases in between. The CDR3 consists of 13 residues. Germline-derived CDR1 and CDR2 are SGHNT and YYREEE (reference sequence). Primers included in the PCR were 60 Vbeta and 13 Jbeta primers. Sequencing was performed with immunoSEQ multiplex PCR; in TCRdb, only in-frame clones are kept and a portion is missing. This sample has about 140,000 clones, with more than 9.5% found just once. This TCR derives from a man aged 45-60 years in good health and CMV-seronegative. The J gene is TRBJ1-2, the V gene TRBV5-4; no firm D call. The sample taken for sequencing was PBMCs. The CDR3 region has the DNA TGTGCCAGCAGCTTGGTACGGATGGAGGGCTACACCTTC. This translates into CASSLVRMEGYTF.